This passage covers 26 T cell receptor beta chains from one sample sequenced in a study of regulatory T cells in long-lasting Graves disease. Both iRepertoire HTBI primers and Arm-PCR of CDR3 regions were used to build the TCR beta libraries. Using its own MiXCR run on the multiplex PCR reads, TCRdb lists one record per CDR3 protein. Among about 470,000 distinct CDR3 sequences listed, under 25% were seen once. This sample's time point: persistent/refractory GD, antithyroid drugs over 5 years with positive TRAb. The authors made the TCR library using RNA they extracted from PBMCs. Sequencing was performed on peripheral blood mononuclear cells (PBMCs), taken when the disease was refractory, from a patient treated with antithyroid drugs. The receptors here all came from a female donor with Graves disease.

This clonotype was seen ten or more times. The chain carries TRBV7-8 and TRBJ2-7; the match to TRBD2 covers 13 bases. The CDR3 has 15 residues. The germline CDR1 and CDR2 sequences are SGHVS and FQNEAQ. With V trimmed by 5 bases and J by 11 bases, 12 bases remained unmatched. The CDR3: CASSLGTSGIPGEYF. CDR3 bases: TGTGCCAGCAGCCTAGGGACTAGCGGGATCCCCGGGGAGTACTTC.

This clonotype was detected only once. The chain combines TRBV29-1 with TRBJ2-6, with D perhaps matching TRBD1 (5 bases). Germline V gene data show CDR1 as SQVTM and CDR2 as ANQGSEA. Trimming took 4 bases from V and 0 from J, leaving 7 bases between them. The CDR3 spans 14 residues. The CDR3 bases are TGCAGCGTTGGACAGCTCTCTGGGGCCAACGTCCTGACTTTC. It encodes CSVGQLSGANVLTF.

The chain uses TRBV6-1 and TRBJ1-1; D uncertain. The V end was cut by 6 bases, the J end by 0 bases, with 11 bases between. CDR3 length: 14 residues. Germline values: CDR1 MNHNS, CDR2 SASEGT. As DNA, the CDR3 is TGTGCCAGCAGGAGATTGGGCCTGAACACTGAAGCTTTCTTT. Protein sequence: CASRRLGLNTEAFF.

This clonotype was seen many times. The chain recombines TRBV11-2 with TRBJ2-5, with unresolved D. The V and J ends lost 4 bases and 2 bases respectively, with 14 bases between them. This CDR3 contains 15 residues. The germline CDR1 and CDR2 sequences are SGHAT and FQNNGV. The CDR3 DNA follows: TGTGCCAGCAGCTCCAGATTGGGCCAGCAAGAGACCCAGTACTTC. Translated, it gives CASSSRLGQQETQYF.

The rearrangement uses TRBV7-2 and TRBJ2-3; perhaps TRBD2 as D (5 bases). CDR1 is SGHTA and CDR2 is FQGNSA in the germline V gene. The CDR3 length is 15 residues. Trimming took off 1 base at V and 2 bases at J, with 10 bases between the two ends. The CDR3 nucleotides read TGTGCCAGCAGCTTAGTGGCTAGCTCCACAGATACGCAGTATTTT. Translating gives CASSLVASSTDTQYF.

Turning to this clonotype: A far larger clone is only one base removed, so a read error is likely. V and J are TRBV2 and TRBJ2-7; possibly TRBD1 for D (6 bases). The V gene's germline CDR1 is SNHLY and CDR2 FYNNEI. CDR3 length: 14 residues. The ends were cut back, 6 bases at V and 4 bases at J, with 16 bases in the middle. The CDR3 reads CASSIAGAHYEQYF. The CDR3 DNA is TGTGCCAGCAGCATTGCAGGGGCGCATTACGAGCAGTACTTC.

The chain recombines TRBV5-1 with TRBJ2-4; D is possibly TRBD1 or TRBD2 (5 bases each). CDR3 length: 11 residues. CDR1 and CDR2 from the germline V gene are SGHRS and YFSETQ. The V gene lost 4 bases and the J gene lost 7 bases, with 6 bases spanning the gap. CDR3 amino acids: CASSRDNIQYF. The CDR3 nucleotides are TGCGCCAGCAGCCGGGACAACATTCAGTACTTC.

This clonotype was recorded at least ten times. The chain has TRBV6-5 and TRBJ2-7; 11 bases are shared with TRBD2. Germline CDR1 reads MNHEY; CDR2 reads SVGAGI. Unmatched junction bases numbered 3, after V lost 2 bases and J lost 6 bases. The CDR3 is made up of 14 amino acids. The CDR3 here is CASSYTGLAAEQYF. Written as DNA, the CDR3 is TGTGCCAGCAGTTACACGGGACTAGCGGCCGAGCAGTACTTC.

As for this clonotype: Since a much larger clone is just one base distant, this may be a read error. The gene calls are TRBV28 and TRBJ2-5; D may be TRBD2 (7 bases). The germline V gene encodes CDR1 MDHEN and CDR2 SYDVKM. CDR3 length: 16 amino acids. Trimming cost V 0 bases and J 3 bases, with 14 bases left between them. The CDR3 region has the DNA TGTGCCAGCAGTTTATGGGGGGGGCGGATGGAAGAGACCCAGTACTTC. Translating it yields CASSLWGGRMEETQYF.

CDR3 region: CASSSNSGRARQTQYF. The CDR3 DNA reads as TGTGCCAGCAGTTCAAATAGCGGGAGGGCCCGGCAGACCCAGTACTTC. The chain combines TRBV6-5 with TRBJ2-5; 11 bases are a match to TRBD2. The CDR3 totals 16 residues. Per germline, CDR1 MNHEY and CDR2 SVGAGI. V lost 4 bases, J lost 6 bases, and 10 bases stayed unmatched.

This clonotype has at least ten counts. At one end, the junction sequence differs from germline, possibly due to a read error. The chain joins TRBV7-7 to TRBJ1-3; 7 nucleotides line up with TRBD1. Germline V CDR1 and CDR2: SSHAT, FNYEAQ (reference sequence). There are 14 residues in the CDR3. The CDR3 DNA follows: TGTGCTAGCAGCCTAACAGGGGCTGGAAACACCATATATTTT. Residues: CASSLTGAGNTIYF.

About this clonotype itself: This clone may be a read error of a much larger clone one base away. The CDR3 ends on some other residue instead of the conserved phenylalanine or tryptophan, so this is likely a read error. In DNA form, the CDR3 reads TGTGCCATCAGTTCCCTTAGGCGGGAGCAGTACCTC. This codes for CAISSLRREQYL. The J gene is TRBJ2-7, the V gene TRBV10-3; D gene uncertain. CDR1 and CDR2 from the germline V gene are ENHRY and SYGVKD. CDR3 length: 12 amino acids. V was cut by 5 bases and J by 7 bases, with 12 bases left in between.

This clonotype occurred many times. V is TRBV27 and J is TRBJ2-7, with 12 bases fitting TRBD2. Germline CDR1 is MNHEY and CDR2 is SMNVEV (reference sequence). This CDR3 spans 15 amino acids. V was clipped by 6 bases and J by 0 bases; unmatched bases: 3. In nucleotides, the CDR3 is TGTGCCAGCAGACTAGCGGGAGGTAGCTCCTACGAGCAGTACTTC. Translated, it gives CASRLAGGSSYEQYF.

The chain has TRBV7-3 and TRBJ2-4; D unclear. The CDR3 length is 15 residues. V was clipped by 5 bases and J by 0 bases, with 11 bases between them. The germline CDR1 and CDR2 sequences are SGHTA and FQGTGA. CDR3 region: CASSPFELAKNIQYF. CDR3 nucleotides: TGTGCCAGCAGCCCGTTCGAGCTAGCCAAAAACATTCAGTACTTC.

On this clonotype: A read error may be the cause here, since a much bigger clone is one base away. This rearrangement joins TRBV6-1 to TRBJ1-2; D not resolved. The CDR3 is 13 amino acids. From germline, CDR1 is MNHNS and CDR2 SASEGT. In DNA, the CDR3 is TGTGCCAGCAGTGAAGCGCGAGGCTATTGCTACACCTTC. This codes for CASSEARGYCYTF.

This clonotype has a handful of counts. The V call is TRBV27, the J call TRBJ2-2; 9 bases are shared with TRBD2. Germline CDR1 MNHEY, CDR2 SMNVEV (reference sequence). V gave up 4 bases and J gave up 6 bases; unmatched junction bases: 6. The CDR3 covers 15 residues. For the CDR3, the DNA is TGTGCCAGCAGTTATTTAGCGGGAGTTTCCGGGGAGCTGTTTTTT. Translation: CASSYLAGVSGELFF.

This clonotype showed up just a few times. CDR3 DNA sequence: TGCAGCGTTAGCCGGGACAGGGCTCGAGAGACCCAGTACTTC. Translated, it gives CSVSRDRARETQYF. This chain connects TRBV29-1 to TRBJ2-5, with TRBD1 matching 9 bases. V gave up 5 bases and J gave up 4 bases; unmatched junction bases: 8. This CDR3 comprises 14 residues. Germline lookup yields CDR1 SQVTM and CDR2 ANQGSEA.

The chain has TRBV6-5 and TRBJ1-1; D uncertain. Trimming cost V 2 bases and J 3 bases, with 13 bases left between them. Germline CDR1 reads MNHEY; CDR2 reads SVGAGI. The length of the CDR3 is 15 residues. CDR3 sequence reads: CASSYGRVGDTEAFF. For the CDR3, the DNA is TGTGCCAGCAGTTACGGGCGGGTTGGGGACACTGAAGCTTTCTTT.

This clonotype came up a few times. This chain links TRBV30 with TRBJ1-1, with D unresolved. CDR1 is GTSNPN, CDR2 SVGIG, per germline (reference sequence). The CDR3 consists of 13 residues. Trimming shortened V by 0 bases and J by 4 bases, and 9 bases separated the two germline ends. This chain's CDR3 is CAWSVGMGTEAFF. As DNA, the CDR3 is TGTGCCTGGAGTGTGGGGATGGGCACTGAAGCTTTCTTT.

The gene calls are TRBV30 and TRBJ2-7; D ambiguous. Trimming stripped 0 bases from V and 8 bases from J, with 8 bases between. This CDR3 region has 11 residues. The germline CDR1 and CDR2 sequences are GTSNPN and SVGIG (reference sequence). The CDR3 DNA follows: TGTGCCTGGAGTGTCCTTTACAAGCAGTACTTC. This translates into CAWSVLYKQYF.

V gene TRBV11-3 combines with J gene TRBJ2-2; D is possibly TRBD2 (6 bases). V gave up 5 bases and J gave up 3 bases, with 7 bases separating them. The CDR3 length is 13 residues. Germline CDR1 SGHNT, CDR2 YENEEA. Here the CDR3 reads CASSGLHTGELFF. The CDR3 DNA reads as TGTGCCAGCAGCGGACTACACACCGGGGAGCTGTTTTTT.

This clonotype was found many times. This may arise from a read error, as a much more abundant clone is one base away. This chain joins TRBV25-1 and TRBJ2-5; no firm D call. The CDR3 sequence is 11 residues long. The V end was cut by 1 base, the J end by 5 bases, with 2 bases between. Germline CDR1 and CDR2: MGHDK and SYGVNS. CDR3 loop: CASSELETQYF. As DNA, the CDR3 is TGTGCCAGCAGTGAATTGGAGACCCAGTACTTC.

This clonotype was observed at least ten times. The gene calls are TRBV6-1 and TRBJ1-5, with 11 bases aligning to TRBD1. From germline, CDR1 is MNHNS and CDR2 SASEGT. Losses at the gene ends were 6 bases for V and 5 bases for J; bases not matched to a gene: 9. The CDR3 contains 16 residues. Here the CDR3 DNA reads TGTGCCAGCAGACCCTCGGACAGGGGGCGGGATCAGCCCCAGCATTTT. This sequence encodes CASRPSDRGRDQPQHF.

This clonotype was observed many times. The genes are TRBV11-2 and TRBJ2-7, with unresolved D. Germline lookup yields CDR1 SGHAT and CDR2 FQNNGV. With 1 base removed from V and 6 bases from J, the gap between germline ends came to 13 bases. The CDR3 has 14 amino acids. The DNA for the CDR3 is TGTGCCAGCAGCTTAGCTACCGGGTTCGGCGAGCAGTACTTC. As protein: CASSLATGFGEQYF.

This clonotype has a count of ten or more. This sequence joins TRBV20-1 and TRBJ2-7, with TRBD2 matching over 7 bases. Germline V gene data show CDR1 as DFQATT and CDR2 as SNEGSKA (reference sequence). This CDR3 is built from 12 residues. The ends lost 3 bases at V and 6 bases at J; junction bases unmatched: 5. The CDR3, as DNA: TGCAGTGCTAGGGGGGGGTGGTCCGAGCAGTACTTC. It yields the protein CSARGGWSEQYF.

V and J are TRBV28 and TRBJ2-1, with 11 bases lining up with TRBD2. J gave up 3 bases and V 4 bases, and 5 bases lay outside the gene matches. The CDR3 has 16 amino acids. Germline CDR1 is MDHEN and CDR2 is SYDVKM. CDR3: CASSSPLAGVYNEQFF. The DNA of the CDR3 is TGTGCCAGCAGTTCCCCACTAGCGGGAGTCTACAATGAGCAGTTCTTC.